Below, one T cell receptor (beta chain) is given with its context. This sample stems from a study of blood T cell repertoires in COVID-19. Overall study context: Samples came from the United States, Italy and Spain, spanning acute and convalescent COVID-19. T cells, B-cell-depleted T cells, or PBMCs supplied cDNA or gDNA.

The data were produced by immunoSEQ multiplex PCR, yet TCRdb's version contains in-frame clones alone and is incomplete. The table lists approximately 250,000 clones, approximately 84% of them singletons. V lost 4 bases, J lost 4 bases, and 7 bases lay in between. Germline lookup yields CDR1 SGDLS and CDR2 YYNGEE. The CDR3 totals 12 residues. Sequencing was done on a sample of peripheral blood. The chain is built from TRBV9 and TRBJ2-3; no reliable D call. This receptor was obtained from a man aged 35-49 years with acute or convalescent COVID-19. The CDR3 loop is CASSSDSDTQYF. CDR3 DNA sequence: TGTGCCAGCAGCTCCGACTCAGATACGCAGTATTTT.